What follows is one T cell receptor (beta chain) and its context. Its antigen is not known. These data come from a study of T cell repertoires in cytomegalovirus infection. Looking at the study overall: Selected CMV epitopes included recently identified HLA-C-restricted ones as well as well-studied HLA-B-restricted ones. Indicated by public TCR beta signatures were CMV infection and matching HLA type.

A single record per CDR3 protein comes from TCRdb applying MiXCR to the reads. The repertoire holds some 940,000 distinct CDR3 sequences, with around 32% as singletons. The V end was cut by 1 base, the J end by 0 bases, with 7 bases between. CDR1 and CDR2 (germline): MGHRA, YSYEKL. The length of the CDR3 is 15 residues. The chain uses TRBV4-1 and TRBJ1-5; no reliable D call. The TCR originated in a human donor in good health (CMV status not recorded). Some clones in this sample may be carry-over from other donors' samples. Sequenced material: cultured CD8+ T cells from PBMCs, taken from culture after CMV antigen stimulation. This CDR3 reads CASSQGKVSNQPQHF. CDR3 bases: TGCGCCAGCAGCCAAGGAAAGGTTAGCAATCAGCCCCAGCATTTT.